One and the same sample provided the 23 T cell receptor beta chains below, sequenced in a study of monozygotic twins with inflammatory bowel disease (dated by TCRdb to about 2019). The library came from 5' RACE. TCRdb records Illumina HiSeq 2500 as the sequencer. TCRdb reprocessed the reads, and each CDR3 protein sequence is entered once, without DNA. The table for this sample lists 330,000 or so distinct CDR3 sequences. 2% of the sample is taken by the ten largest. What was sequenced was blood. Source of these receptors: a human donor with ulcerative colitis or Crohn's disease, or a healthy co-twin of an affected twin (not recorded which).

The chain employs TRBV20-1 and TRBJ1-1. This CDR3 has 16 amino acids. Looked up from germline, CDR1 is DFQATT and CDR2 is SNEGSKA (reference sequence). Here the CDR3 reads CSARDSGRAGNTEAFF.

V and J are TRBV4-2 and TRBJ2-7. The CDR3 has 12 residues. Per germline, CDR1 LGHNA and CDR2 YNFKEQ. The chain's CDR3 is CASSHWFEEQYF.

The chain recombines TRBV5-1 with TRBJ1-3. The CDR3 covers 16 residues. Germline CDR1 and CDR2: SGHRS and YFSETQ. The CDR3 here is CASGPTSVSSGNTIYF. The complete variable domain, with remaining parts taken from reference TRBV5-1 and TRBJ1-3, reads KAGVTQTPRYLIKTRGQQVTLSCSPISGHRSVSWYQQTPGQGLQFLFEYFSETQRNKGNFPGRFSGRQFSNSRSEMNVSTLELGDSALYLCASGPTSVSSGNTIYFGEGSWLTVV.

V usage is TRBV4-3 and J usage is TRBJ1-5; TCRdb gives TRBD1 as the D gene, but with no DNA this cannot be confirmed. Per germline, CDR1 LGHNA and CDR2 YSLEER. This CDR3 region has 15 residues. This chain's CDR3 is CASSQERTGGQPQHF.

The gene calls are TRBV5-4 and TRBJ2-3; TCRdb designates TRBD2, a call that cannot be tested without DNA. Germline assignment: CDR1 SGHNT and CDR2 YYREEE (reference sequence). CDR3 length: 15 amino acids. The CDR3 spells CASSSPGLAGRTQYF.

The rearrangement uses TRBV10-3 and TRBJ2-7; lacking DNA, the TRBD1 call made by TCRdb goes unchecked. The CDR3 sequence is 14 residues long. Germline CDR1 ENHRY, CDR2 SYGVKD. The CDR3 loop is CAISERAGTNEQYF.

This chain uses TRBV4-1 with TRBJ2-3. In germline, CDR1 is MGHRA, CDR2 YSYEKL. This CDR3 spans 16 amino acids. The CDR3 is CASSQDPGLWKDTQYF.

The chain links TRBV20-1 to TRBJ2-7; TCRdb's D call of TRBD2 is untestable without DNA. Germline V CDR1 and CDR2: DFQATT, SNEGSKA (reference sequence). This CDR3 contains 13 residues. CDR3 protein: CSADAAGTYEQYF.

V and J are TRBV7-3 and TRBJ1-1. Germline CDR1 and CDR2: SGHTA and FQGTGA. CDR3 length: 15 amino acids. This chain's CDR3 is CASSLMGTMNTEAFF.

V is TRBV10-1 and J is TRBJ2-3; lacking DNA, the TRBD2 call made by TCRdb goes unchecked. The CDR3 has 15 residues. Germline loops: CDR1 WNHNN, CDR2 SYGVQD (reference sequence). The CDR3 spells CASSESSGSSDTQYF.

The chain couples TRBV2 to TRBJ2-6; TCRdb reports TRBD1, a call that lacks DNA to check it against. Germline CDR1 reads SNHLY; CDR2 reads FYNNEI. This CDR3 contains 15 residues. CDR3 sequence: CASTIQGAGANVLTF.

This chain links TRBV5-1 with TRBJ2-6; TCRdb lists TRBD2, though no DNA is available to test this call. The CDR3 length is 16 residues. CDR1 is SGHRS and CDR2 is YFSETQ in the germline V gene. CDR3 protein: CASYAGGASGANVLTF.

This chain joins TRBV7-9 and TRBJ2-2; without DNA, the TCRdb call of TRBD1 cannot be checked. Germline CDR1 and CDR2: SEHNR and FQNEAQ (reference sequence). CDR3 length: 15 amino acids. The CDR3 sequence is CASTFHFGGTGELFF.

The rearrangement links TRBV7-3 to TRBJ2-2. The V gene's germline CDR1 is SGHTA and CDR2 FQGTGA. The CDR3 contains 15 residues. The chain's CDR3 is CASSLTRSSTGELFF.

This chain links TRBV18 with TRBJ1-6. The CDR3 is 12 amino acids. Germline values: CDR1 KGHSH, CDR2 LQKENI. The CDR3 sequence is CASQKDNSPLHF.

J is TRBJ2-2 and V is TRBV11-2; the D call of TRBD1 rests on TCRdb alone, since no DNA is present to check it. The germline V gene has CDR1 SGHAT and CDR2 FQNNGV. This CDR3 region has 16 residues. The CDR3 here is CASSLKRTANTGELFF.

J is TRBJ1-4 and V is TRBV14. The CDR3 has 13 amino acids. The germline V gene encodes CDR1 SGHDN and CDR2 FVKESK. The CDR3 is CASSQGFNEKLFF.

This rearrangement joins TRBV7-2 to TRBJ1-4; the TRBD1 assignment by TCRdb is unverifiable without DNA. The CDR3 runs 13 residues. Germline CDR1 SGHTA, CDR2 FQGNSA. The CDR3 is CASSPGPWEKLFF.

The J gene is TRBJ2-3, the V gene TRBV5-1; as DNA is missing, the TRBD2 call by TCRdb cannot be tested. Germline assignment: CDR1 SGHRS and CDR2 YFSETQ. CDR3 size: 16 residues. This CDR3 is CASSSSASLMTDTQYF.

The gene calls are TRBV4-1 and TRBJ2-5; the D call from TCRdb, TRBD2, cannot be confirmed without DNA. Germline V gives CDR1 MGHRA, CDR2 YSYEKL. This CDR3 spans 16 amino acids. This chain's CDR3 is CASSQGLGAGRETQYF.

This sequence joins TRBV15 and TRBJ2-2; TCRdb reports TRBD1, a call that lacks DNA to check it against. This CDR3 has 15 amino acids. The germline V gene has CDR1 LNHNV and CDR2 YYDKDF (reference sequence). CDR3 protein: CATSRGGQTTGELFF.

The chain carries TRBV20-1 and TRBJ2-3. The CDR3 has 16 residues. Germline values: CDR1 DFQATT, CDR2 SNEGSKA (reference sequence). CDR3: CSASFVQPHLADTQYF.

This rearrangement joins TRBV5-1 to TRBJ1-1; TCRdb picks TRBD1, but there is no DNA to check that call. The CDR3 has 14 residues. Looked up from germline, CDR1 is SGHRS and CDR2 is YFSETQ. CDR3 region: CASSLGGRLTEAFF.